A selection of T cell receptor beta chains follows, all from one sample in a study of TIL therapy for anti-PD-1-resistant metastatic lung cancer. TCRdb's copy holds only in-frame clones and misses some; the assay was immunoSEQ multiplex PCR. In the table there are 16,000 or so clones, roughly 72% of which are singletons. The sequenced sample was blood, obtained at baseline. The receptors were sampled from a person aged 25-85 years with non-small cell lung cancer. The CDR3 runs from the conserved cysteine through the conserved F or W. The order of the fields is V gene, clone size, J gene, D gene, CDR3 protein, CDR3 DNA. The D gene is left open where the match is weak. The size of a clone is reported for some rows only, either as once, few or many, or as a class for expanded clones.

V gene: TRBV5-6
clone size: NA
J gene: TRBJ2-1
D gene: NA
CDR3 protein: CASSLAGHYNEQFF
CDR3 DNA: TGTGCCAGCAGCTTGGCCGGCCACTACAATGAGCAGTTCTTC

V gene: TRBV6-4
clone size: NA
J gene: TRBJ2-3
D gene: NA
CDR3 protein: CATTPRSTDTQYF
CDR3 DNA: TGTGCCACCACCCCTAGAAGCACAGATACGCAGTATTTT

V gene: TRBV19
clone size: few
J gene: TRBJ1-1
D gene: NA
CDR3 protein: CASNLRGWNTEAFF
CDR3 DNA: TGTGCCAGTAATCTAAGGGGCTGGAACACTGAAGCTTTCTTT

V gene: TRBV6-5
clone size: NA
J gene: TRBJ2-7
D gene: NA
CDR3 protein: CASSYNGYEQYF
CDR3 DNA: TGTGCCAGCAGTTACAACGGCTACGAGCAGTACTTC

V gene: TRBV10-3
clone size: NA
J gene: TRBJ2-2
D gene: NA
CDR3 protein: CASQGANTGELFF
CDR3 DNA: TGTGCCAGCCAGGGTGCGAACACCGGGGAGCTGTTTTTT

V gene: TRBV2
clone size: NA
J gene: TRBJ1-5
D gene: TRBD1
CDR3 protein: CASSDTGTGRQPQHF
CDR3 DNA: TGTGCCAGCAGTGATACCGGGACAGGGCGTCAGCCCCAGCATTTT

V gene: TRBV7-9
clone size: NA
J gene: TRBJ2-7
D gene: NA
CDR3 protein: CASSSVRGPSYEQYF
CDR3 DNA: TGTGCCAGCAGCTCAGTGCGGGGGCCTTCCTACGAGCAGTACTTC

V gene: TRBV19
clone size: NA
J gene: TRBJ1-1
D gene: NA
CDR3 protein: CASSFLRETMNTEAFF
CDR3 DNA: TGTGCCAGTAGTTTTCTCAGGGAAACCATGAACACTGAAGCTTTCTTT

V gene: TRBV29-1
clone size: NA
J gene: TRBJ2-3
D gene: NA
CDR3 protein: CSVDFRQSSYTDTQYF
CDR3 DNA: TGCAGCGTTGATTTTCGACAGAGCTCTTACACAGATACGCAGTATTTT

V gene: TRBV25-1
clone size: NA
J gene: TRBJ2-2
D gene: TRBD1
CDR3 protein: CASSGHDRVSGELFF
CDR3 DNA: TGTGCCAGCAGTGGCCACGACAGGGTTAGCGGGGAGCTGTTTTTT

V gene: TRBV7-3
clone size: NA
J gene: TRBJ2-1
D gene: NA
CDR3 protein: CASSLMGVSSYNEQFF
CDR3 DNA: TGTGCCAGCAGCTTAATGGGGGTCAGCTCCTACAATGAGCAGTTCTTC

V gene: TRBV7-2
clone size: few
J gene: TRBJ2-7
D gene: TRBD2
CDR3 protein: CASTGLAGELHEQYF
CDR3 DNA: TGTGCCAGCACCGGACTAGCGGGAGAGTTACACGAGCAGTACTTC

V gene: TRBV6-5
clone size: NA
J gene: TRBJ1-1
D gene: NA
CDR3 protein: CASSYSFLGGTEAFF
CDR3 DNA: TGTGCCAGCAGTTACTCGTTTTTGGGGGGCACTGAAGCTTTCTTT